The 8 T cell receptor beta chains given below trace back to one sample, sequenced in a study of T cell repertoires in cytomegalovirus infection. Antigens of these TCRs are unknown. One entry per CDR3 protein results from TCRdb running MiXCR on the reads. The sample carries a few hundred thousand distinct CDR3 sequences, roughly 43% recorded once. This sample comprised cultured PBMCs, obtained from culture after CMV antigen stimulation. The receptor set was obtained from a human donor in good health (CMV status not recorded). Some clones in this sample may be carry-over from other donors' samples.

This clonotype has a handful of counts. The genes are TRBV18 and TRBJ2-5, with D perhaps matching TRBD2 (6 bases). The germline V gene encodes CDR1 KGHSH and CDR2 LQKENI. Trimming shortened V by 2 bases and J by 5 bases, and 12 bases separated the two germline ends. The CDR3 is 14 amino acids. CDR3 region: CASSPGSSVETQYF. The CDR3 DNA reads TGTGCCAGCTCACCAGGGTCTAGCGTGGAGACCCAGTACTTC.

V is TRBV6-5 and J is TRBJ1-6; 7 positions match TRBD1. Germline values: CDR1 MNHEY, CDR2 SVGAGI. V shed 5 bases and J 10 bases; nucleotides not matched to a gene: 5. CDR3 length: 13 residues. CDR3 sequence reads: CASSTDRDSPLHF. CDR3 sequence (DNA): TGTGCCAGCAGTACCGACAGGGACTCACCCCTCCACTTT.

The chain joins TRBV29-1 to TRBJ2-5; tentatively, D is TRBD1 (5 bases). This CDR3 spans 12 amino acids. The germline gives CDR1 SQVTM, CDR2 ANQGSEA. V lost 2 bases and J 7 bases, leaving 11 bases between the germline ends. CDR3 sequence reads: CSVERAQGTQYF. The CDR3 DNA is TGCAGCGTTGAACGGGCCCAGGGGACCCAGTACTTC. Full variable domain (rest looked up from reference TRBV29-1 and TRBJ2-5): SAVISQKPSRDICQRGTSLTIQCQVDSQVTMMFWYRQQPGQSLTLIATANQGSEATYESGFVIDKFPISRPNLTFSTLTVSNMSPEDSSIYLCSVERAQGTQYFGPGTRLLVL.

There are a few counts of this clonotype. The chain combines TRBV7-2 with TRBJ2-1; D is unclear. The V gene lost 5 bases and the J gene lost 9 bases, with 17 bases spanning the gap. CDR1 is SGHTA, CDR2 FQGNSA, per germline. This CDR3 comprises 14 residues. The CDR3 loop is CASSPQQYNPEQFF. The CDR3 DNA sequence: TGTGCCAGCAGCCCCCAACAATACAATCCTGAGCAGTTCTTC.

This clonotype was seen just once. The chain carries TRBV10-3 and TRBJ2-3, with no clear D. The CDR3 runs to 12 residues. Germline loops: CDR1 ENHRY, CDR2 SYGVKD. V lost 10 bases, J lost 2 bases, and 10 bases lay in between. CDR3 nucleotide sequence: TGTGCCACCGCCGTCACCACAGATACGCAGTATTTT. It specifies CATAVTTDTQYF.

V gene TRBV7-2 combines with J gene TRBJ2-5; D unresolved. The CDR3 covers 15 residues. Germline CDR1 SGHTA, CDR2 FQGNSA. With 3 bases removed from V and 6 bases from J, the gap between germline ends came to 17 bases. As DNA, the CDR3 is TGTGCCAGCAGCTTCCCACGTGGCGTTGAAAAGACCCAGTACTTC. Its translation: CASSFPRGVEKTQYF.

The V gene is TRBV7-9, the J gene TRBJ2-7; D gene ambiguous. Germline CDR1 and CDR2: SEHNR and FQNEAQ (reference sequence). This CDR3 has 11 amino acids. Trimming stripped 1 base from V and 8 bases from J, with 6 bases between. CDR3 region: CASSLGRQQYF. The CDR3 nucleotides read TGTGCCAGCAGCTTAGGTCGCCAGCAGTACTTC.

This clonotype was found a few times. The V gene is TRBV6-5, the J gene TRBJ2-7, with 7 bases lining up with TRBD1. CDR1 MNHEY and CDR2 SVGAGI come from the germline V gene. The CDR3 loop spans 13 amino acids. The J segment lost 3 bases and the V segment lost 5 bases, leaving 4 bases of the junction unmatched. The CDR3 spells CASSAPGGYEQYF. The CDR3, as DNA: TGTGCCAGCAGTGCACCAGGGGGCTACGAGCAGTACTTC.